This TCR beta chain is from a study of blood T cell repertoires in COVID-19. Study information: COVID-19 samples, acute and convalescent, were from the United States, Italy and Spain. PBMCs, B-cell-depleted T cells, or T cells provided the cDNA or gDNA that made up the material.

The V gene lost 6 bases and the J gene lost 5 bases, with 2 bases spanning the gap. The CDR3 covers 10 residues. Per the original data handling: Using reference gene primer amplification, nucleated cell counts were estimated. Clones were sequenced by immunoSEQ multiplex PCR, and TCRdb holds only the in-frame ones, with some missing. V and J calls and clone size are as listed in that table; D and trimming were resolved from the DNA. Of around 270,000 clones in the sample, 85% to 90% were seen once. This chain connects TRBV12-3 or TRBV12-4 to TRBJ2-1; D call uncertain. The source material was peripheral blood. The source is a man aged 30-40 years with acute or convalescent COVID-19. CDR3 sequence reads: CASSDNEQFF. The CDR3 DNA reads TGTGCCAGCAGCGACAATGAGCAGTTCTTC.